A single sample is the source of the 21 T cell receptor beta chains below, sequenced in a study of molecular identifiers for immune sequencing clone quantification (dated by TCRdb to the late 2010s). To prepare the library, PCR was applied. TCRdb lists the instrument as NextSeq 500. TCRdb reworked the public reads: Q25 trimming with fastp, MiXCR clone assembly, productive beta chains retained. Entries are consolidated by CDR3 protein sequence, retaining the most common genes and DNA. The sample includes 400,000 to 600,000 distinct CDR3 sequences, with around 23% observed a single time. The leading ten clones occupy around 0.78% of the sample. What was sequenced was naive CD8+ T cells from blood, with Jurkat cell RNA spiked in. The cell subset or site label on this specimen signifies: FACS-sorted CD8+CD4-CCR7+CD45RA+ naive T cells. These receptors all come from a human donor in good health. Some libraries in this study had Jurkat cell RNA spiked in.

At least ten counts were recorded for this clonotype. J is TRBJ2-2 and V is TRBV29-1, with D unresolved. CDR3 length: 13 residues. Germline lookup yields CDR1 SQVTM and CDR2 ANQGSEA. Between the trimmed V and J ends, which lost 0 bases and 1 base, there was a span of 3 bases. CDR3 nucleotide sequence: TGCAGCGTTGAAGAGCGGAACACCGGGGAGCTGTTTTTT. Its protein product is CSVEERNTGELFF.

The chain recombines TRBV7-2 with TRBJ2-7; maybe TRBD2 (5 bases). Trimming took 5 bases from V and 7 from J, leaving 18 bases between them. Germline CDR1 and CDR2: SGHTA and FQGNSA. This CDR3 contains 14 residues. Here the CDR3 reads CASSQASTTGEQYF. The CDR3 DNA follows: TGTGCCAGCAGCCAGGCCTCGACTACGGGAGAGCAGTACTTC.

This chain uses TRBV7-9 with TRBJ2-5; 9 nucleotides line up with TRBD1. Per the germline V gene, CDR1 is SEHNR and CDR2 is FQNEAQ (reference sequence). V dropped 2 bases and J dropped 4; count of bases not matched to a gene: 5. The CDR3 is 15 amino acids. Here the CDR3 reads CASSLLTGGGETQYF. The CDR3 region has the DNA TGTGCCAGCAGCTTACTCACAGGGGGCGGAGAGACCCAGTACTTC.

This clonotype was detected many times. The chain employs TRBV4-1 and TRBJ2-3; D is undetermined. The CDR3 runs 16 residues. Germline values: CDR1 MGHRA, CDR2 YSYEKL. V lost 3 bases and J 3 bases, leaving 16 bases between the germline ends. The CDR3 DNA is TGCGCCAGCAGCCATGAGACTTCGTCTCCGACAGATACGCAGTATTTT. As protein: CASSHETSSPTDTQYF.

The CDR3 nucleotides read TGTGCCACCAGTGACCCGATGACTAGCGGGAGTGAAGATACGCAGTATTTT. Its translation: CATSDPMTSGSEDTQYF. The chain couples TRBV24-1 to TRBJ2-3, with 12 bases matching TRBD2. The germline gives CDR1 KGHDR, CDR2 SFDVKD. Unmatched junction bases numbered 9, after V lost 4 bases and J lost 5 bases. The CDR3 loop spans 17 amino acids.

The gene calls are TRBV9 and TRBJ2-1; D uncertain. CDR1 and CDR2 (germline): SGDLS, YYNGEE. Between the trimmed V and J ends, which lost 0 bases and 0 bases, there was a span of 7 bases. The length of the CDR3 is 15 residues. As DNA, the CDR3 is TGTGCCAGCAGCGTAGCCTACAGCTCCTACAATGAGCAGTTCTTC. Translation gives CASSVAYSSYNEQFF.

V and J are TRBV12-3 or TRBV12-4 and TRBJ2-5; TRBD1 matches at 9 bases. Trimming took 5 bases from V and 5 from J; bases not matched to a gene: 12. The CDR3 is made up of 16 amino acids. The DNA of the CDR3 is TGTGCCAGCAGTCTCGGGACAGGGACCGCAGGGGAGACCCAGTACTTC. The encoded protein is CASSLGTGTAGETQYF.

This clonotype was detected ten times or more. This sequence joins TRBV7-9 and TRBJ2-5; TRBD1 matches 8 bases. There are 15 residues in the CDR3. The V segment lost 3 bases and the J segment 2 bases; nucleotides outside the gene matches: 5. From germline, CDR1 is SEHNR and CDR2 FQNEAQ (reference sequence). DNA for the CDR3: TGTGCCAGCAGCTTCAGGGGGCCGAATCAAGAGACCCAGTACTTC. Amino acid sequence: CASSFRGPNQETQYF. Together with reference TRBV7-9 and TRBJ2-5, the CDR3 gives the full variable domain: DTGVSQNPRHKITKRGQNVTFRCDPISEHNRLYWYRQTLGQGPEFLTYFQNEAQLEKSRLLSDRFSAERPKGSFSTLEIQRTEQGDSAMYLCASSFRGPNQETQYFGPGTRLLVL.

The table lists this clonotype with a few counts. The rearrangement links TRBV29-1 to TRBJ1-1; D uncertain. The length of the CDR3 is 11 residues. Trimming took 5 bases from V and 4 from J, leaving 8 bases between them. Germline values: CDR1 SQVTM, CDR2 ANQGSEA. In DNA, the CDR3 is TGCAGCGTTACCTCGGGCACTGAAGCTTTCTTT. It codes for CSVTSGTEAFF.

The chain combines TRBV27 with TRBJ2-1; 7 positions match TRBD1. Germline-derived CDR1 and CDR2 are MNHEY and SMNVEV (reference sequence). V was clipped by 2 bases and J by 4 bases; unmatched bases: 8. This CDR3 comprises 16 residues. As DNA, the CDR3 is TGTGCCAGCAGTTTAGTACCGGGACAGACATACAATGAGCAGTTCTTC. Protein: CASSLVPGQTYNEQFF.

The chain joins TRBV27 to TRBJ2-3, with 8 bases that match TRBD1. Germline-derived CDR1 and CDR2 are MNHEY and SMNVEV (reference sequence). V lost 2 bases to trimming and J lost 4 bases; unmatched junction nucleotides: 2. This CDR3 is 14 amino acids long. The CDR3 spells CASSLQGAPDTQYF. The CDR3 nucleotides read TGTGCCAGCAGTTTACAGGGGGCCCCAGATACGCAGTATTTT.

This chain connects TRBV28 to TRBJ1-2; 9 positions agree with TRBD1. Germline-derived CDR1 and CDR2 are MDHEN and SYDVKM. The CDR3 is made up of 16 amino acids. Trimming removed 7 bases from V and 6 bases from J; junction bases left unmatched: 15. As DNA, the CDR3 is TGTGCCAGCACCCACGCATGGGGACAGGGTTCCCATGGCTACACCTTC. The encoded protein is CASTHAWGQGSHGYTF.

V gene TRBV19 combines with J gene TRBJ1-1; D is unresolved. This CDR3 spans 13 amino acids. V lost 9 bases, J lost 1 base, and 12 bases lay in between. Germline-derived CDR1 and CDR2 are LNHDA and SQIVND (reference sequence). DNA of the CDR3: TGTGCCAGCGGACTTACAGCGAACACTGAAGCTTTCTTT. Its protein is CASGLTANTEAFF.

With respect to this clonotype: Possible read error: a much larger clone is one base away. The chain couples TRBV19 to TRBJ2-7; possibly TRBD1 or TRBD2 for D (5 bases each). V dropped 8 bases and J dropped 6 bases, with 17 bases sitting between them. The CDR3 is 13 residues long. Per germline, CDR1 LNHDA and CDR2 SQIVND (reference sequence). DNA for the CDR3: TGTGCCAGTGGGTACGGGGCGGCCTGCGAGCAGTACTTC. Its translation: CASGYGAACEQYF.

The genes are TRBV7-9 and TRBJ2-2, with 10 nucleotides matching TRBD1. The trim removed 5 bases at V and 4 bases at J, leaving 13 bases unmatched. The CDR3 has 18 residues. CDR1 is SEHNR, CDR2 FQNEAQ, per germline (reference sequence). This CDR3 is CASSETGGVGLATGELFF. CDR3 DNA sequence: TGTGCCAGCAGCGAGACAGGGGGCGTCGGTCTGGCCACCGGGGAGCTGTTTTTT. The full variable domain, in which reference TRBV7-9 and TRBJ2-2 provide the parts outside the CDR3, is DTGVSQNPRHKITKRGQNVTFRCDPISEHNRLYWYRQTLGQGPEFLTYFQNEAQLEKSRLLSDRFSAERPKGSFSTLEIQRTEQGDSAMYLCASSETGGVGLATGELFFGEGSRLTVL.

In regard to this clonotype: The germline gene is not matched at one end of the junction; a read error may be the cause. The chain joins TRBV7-9 to TRBJ2-5; maybe TRBD2 (6 bases). The CDR3 is made up of 13 amino acids. The germline V gene encodes CDR1 SEHNR and CDR2 FQNEAQ (reference sequence). CDR3 protein: CASSRDFLETQHF. DNA of the CDR3: TGTGCCAGCAGCAGGGACTTCCTAGAGACCCAGCACTTC.

This clonotype occurred many times. The chain recombines TRBV28 with TRBJ2-7; 8 nucleotides line up with TRBD1. The CDR3 has 14 residues. After removal of 4 bases from V and 3 bases from J, the junction contained 5 bases not matched to a gene. The germline CDR1 and CDR2 sequences are MDHEN and SYDVKM. The CDR3 spells CASSSRTGRYEQYF. In nucleotides, the CDR3 is TGTGCCAGCAGTTCCAGGACAGGGCGCTACGAGCAGTACTTC.

This clonotype has ten or more counts. This chain joins TRBV7-9 and TRBJ2-1; 7 bases are shared with TRBD2. Germline CDR1 SEHNR, CDR2 FQNEAQ (reference sequence). The CDR3 has 14 residues. Trimming took 3 bases from V and 8 from J; bases not matched to a gene: 7. CDR3 region: CASSLRERLDEQFF. The CDR3 nucleotides read TGTGCCAGCAGCTTGCGGGAGCGTCTAGATGAGCAGTTCTTC.

The J gene is TRBJ2-7, the V gene TRBV5-6; TRBD2 is a possible D gene (7 bases). Trimming stripped 4 bases from V and 0 bases from J, with 11 bases between. Germline CDR1 reads SGHDT; CDR2 reads YYEEEE. The CDR3 runs to 14 residues. The CDR3 coding sequence is TGTGCCAGCAGCGGCCGGGGGGCCTCCTACGAGCAGTACTTC. Amino acids: CASSGRGASYEQYF.

This clonotype was seen a handful of times. V and J are TRBV7-9 and TRBJ2-1; 9 nucleotides align to TRBD2. With V trimmed by 6 bases and J by 5 bases, 17 bases remained unmatched. This CDR3 comprises 18 residues. The germline gives CDR1 SEHNR, CDR2 FQNEAQ (reference sequence). CDR3 sequence: CASSPAPLVREGHNEQFF. CDR3 bases: TGTGCCAGCAGTCCAGCCCCTCTGGTGCGGGAGGGGCACAATGAGCAGTTCTTC.

The chain carries TRBV7-2 and TRBJ2-2; a possible D gene is TRBD2 (6 bases). Germline CDR1 is SGHTA and CDR2 is FQGNSA. V was shortened by 2 bases and J by 7 bases, with 8 bases between the two germline ends. The CDR3 has 13 amino acids. The CDR3 nucleotides read TGTGCCAGCAGCTTACAGGGAGGCGGGGAGCTGTTTTTT. It specifies CASSLQGGGELFF.